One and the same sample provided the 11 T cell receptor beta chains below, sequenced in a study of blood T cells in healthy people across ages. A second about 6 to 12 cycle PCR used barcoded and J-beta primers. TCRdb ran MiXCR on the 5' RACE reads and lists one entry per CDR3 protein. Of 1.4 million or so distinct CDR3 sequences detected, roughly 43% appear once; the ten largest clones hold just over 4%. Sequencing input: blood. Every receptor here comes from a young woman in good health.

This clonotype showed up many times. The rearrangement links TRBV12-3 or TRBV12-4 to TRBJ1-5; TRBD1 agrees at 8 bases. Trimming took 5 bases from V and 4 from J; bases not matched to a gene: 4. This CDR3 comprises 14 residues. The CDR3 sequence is CASSPGQVNQPQHF. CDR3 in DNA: TGTGCCAGCAGTCCGGGACAGGTTAATCAGCCCCAGCATTTT.

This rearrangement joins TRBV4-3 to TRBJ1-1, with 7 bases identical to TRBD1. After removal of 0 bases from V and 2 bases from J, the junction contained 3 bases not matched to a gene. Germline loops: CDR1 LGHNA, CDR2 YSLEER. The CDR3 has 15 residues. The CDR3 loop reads CASSQEQGGNTEAFF. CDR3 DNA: TGCGCCAGCAGCCAAGAGCAAGGGGGCAACACTGAAGCTTTCTTT.

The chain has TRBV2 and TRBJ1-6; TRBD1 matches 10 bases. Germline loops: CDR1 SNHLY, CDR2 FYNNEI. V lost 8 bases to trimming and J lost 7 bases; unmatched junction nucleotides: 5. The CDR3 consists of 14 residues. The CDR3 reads CASQVDRGNSPLHF. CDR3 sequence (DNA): TGTGCCAGCCAAGTGGACAGGGGGAATTCACCCCTCCACTTT.

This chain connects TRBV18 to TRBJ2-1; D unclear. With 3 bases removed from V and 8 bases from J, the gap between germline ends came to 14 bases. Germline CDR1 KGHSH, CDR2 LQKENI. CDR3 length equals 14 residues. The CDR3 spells CASSPIRSGDEQFF. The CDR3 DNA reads TGTGCCAGCTCACCGATCAGATCGGGCGATGAGCAGTTCTTC. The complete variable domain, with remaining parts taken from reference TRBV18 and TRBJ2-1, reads NAGVMQNPRHLVRRRGQEARLRCSPMKGHSHVYWYRQLPEEGLKFMVYLQKENIIDESGMPKERFSAEFPKEGPSILRIQQVVRGDSAAYFCASSPIRSGDEQFFGPGTRLTVL.

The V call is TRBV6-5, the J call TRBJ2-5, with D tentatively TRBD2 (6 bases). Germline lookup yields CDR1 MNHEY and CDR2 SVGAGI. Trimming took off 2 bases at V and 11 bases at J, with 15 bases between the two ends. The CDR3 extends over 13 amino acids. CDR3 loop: CASSYDKRVEQYF. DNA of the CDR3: TGTGCCAGCAGTTACGATAAGCGGGTGGAGCAGTACTTC.

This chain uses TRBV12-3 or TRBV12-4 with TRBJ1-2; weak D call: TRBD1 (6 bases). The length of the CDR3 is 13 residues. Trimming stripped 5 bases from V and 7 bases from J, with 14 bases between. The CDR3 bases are TGTGCCAGCAGTGTACAGGGTTGGGTTGGCTACACCTTC. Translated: CASSVQGWVGYTF.

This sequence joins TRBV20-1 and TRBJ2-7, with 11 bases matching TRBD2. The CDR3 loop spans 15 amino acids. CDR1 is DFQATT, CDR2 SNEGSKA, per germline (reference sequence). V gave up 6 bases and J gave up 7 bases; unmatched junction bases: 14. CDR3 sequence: CSASGTSGTYNEQYF. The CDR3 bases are TGCAGTGCCAGTGGGACTAGCGGAACCTACAATGAGCAGTACTTC.

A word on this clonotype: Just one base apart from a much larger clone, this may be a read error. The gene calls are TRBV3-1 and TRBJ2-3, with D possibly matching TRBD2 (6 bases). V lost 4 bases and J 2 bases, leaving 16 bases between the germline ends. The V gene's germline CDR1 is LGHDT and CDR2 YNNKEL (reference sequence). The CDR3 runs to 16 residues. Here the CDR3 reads CASSRRLVGDTDTQYF. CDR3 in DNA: TGTGCCAGCAGCCGCAGACTAGTGGGGGACACAGATACGCAGTATTTT.

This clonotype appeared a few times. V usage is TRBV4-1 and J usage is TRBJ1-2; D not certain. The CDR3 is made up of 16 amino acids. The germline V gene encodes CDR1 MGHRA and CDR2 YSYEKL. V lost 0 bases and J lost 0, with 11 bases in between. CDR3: CASSQDRAATNYGYTF. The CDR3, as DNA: TGCGCCAGCAGCCAAGATAGGGCAGCCACTAACTATGGCTACACCTTC.

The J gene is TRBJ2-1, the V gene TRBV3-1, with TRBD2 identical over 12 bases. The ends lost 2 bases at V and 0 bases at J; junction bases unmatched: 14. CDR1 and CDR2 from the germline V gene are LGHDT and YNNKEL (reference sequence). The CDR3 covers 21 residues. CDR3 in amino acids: CASSQQSRLAGEGGSYNEQFF. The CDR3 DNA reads TGTGCCAGCAGCCAACAATCGCGACTAGCGGGAGAGGGGGGCTCCTACAATGAGCAGTTCTTC.

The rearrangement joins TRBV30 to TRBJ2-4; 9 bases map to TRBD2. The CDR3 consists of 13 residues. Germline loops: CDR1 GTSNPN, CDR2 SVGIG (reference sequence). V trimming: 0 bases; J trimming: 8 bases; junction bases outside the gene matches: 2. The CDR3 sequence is CAWSVVAGDIQYF. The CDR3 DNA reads TGTGCCTGGAGTGTGGTAGCGGGGGACATTCAGTACTTC. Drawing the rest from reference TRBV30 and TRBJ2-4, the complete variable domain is SQTIHQWPATLVQPVGSPLSLECTVEGTSNPNLYWYRQAAGRGLQLLFYSVGIGQISSEVPQNLSASRPQDRQFILSSKKLLLSDSGFYLCAWSVVAGDIQYFGAGTRLSVL.